Only a few counts were recorded for the clone carrying this T cell receptor (beta chain). The target antigen is unknown. The data were taken from a study of PD-1 blockade in classical Hodgkin lymphoma. Study-level results: Some patients began nivolumab under 1 year after ASCT. These patients were excluded from later analyses. Unlike CD8+ TCR diversity, which did not rise significantly by C4D1, CD4+ TCR diversity did.

Clones were sequenced by immunoSEQ multiplex PCR, and TCRdb holds only the in-frame ones, with some missing. The sample includes roughly 16,000 clones, 65% to 85% of them seen just once. The trim removed 5 bases at V and 6 bases at J, leaving 8 bases unmatched. This CDR3 has 14 amino acids. The germline V gene encodes CDR1 MNHEY and CDR2 SVGAGI. Following autologous stem cell transplantation, relapse occurred in every patient, and exposure to brentuximab vedotin varied. The chain recombines TRBV6-5 with TRBJ1-2; 8 positions agree with TRBD1. This TCR derives from a human donor with classical Hodgkin lymphoma. The material was peripheral blood mononuclear cells (PBMCs), obtained before the second cycle of nivolumab. The CDR3 DNA sequence: TGTGCCAGCAGTCCTACCGCCAGGGGGCATGGCTACACCTTC. Translating it yields CASSPTARGHGYTF.